Listed below are T cell receptor beta chains from one sample, sequenced in a study of cytomegalovirus exposure and HLA in healthy donors. Clones were read by immunoSEQ multiplex PCR, and TCRdb kept only the in-frame ones, dropping some. The table records about 150,000 clones, around 65% of them present only once. Sequences were obtained from PBMCs. All receptors derive from a woman under 40 in good health and CMV-seropositive. Each CDR3 is given with its conserved first and last residue. D genes are given only for firm matches. Not all rows give a size; the values are once, few, many and, for expanded clones, a class.

D gene	V gene	clone size	J gene	CDR3 protein	CDR3 DNA
TRBD1	TRBV2	-	TRBJ2-7	CASMGTAPYPNYEQYF	TGTGCCAGCATGGGGACAGCCCCTTACCCCAACTACGAGCAGTACTTC
-	TRBV28	-	TRBJ1-2	CASSLIVGANAYTF	TGTGCCAGCAGTTTAATAGTGGGAGCGAATGCCTACACCTTC
-	TRBV30	-	TRBJ1-6	CAWNHKNSPLHF	TGTGCCTGGAACCACAAAAATTCACCCCTCCACTTT
-	TRBV10-3	-	TRBJ2-6	CAISDPQSGANVLTF	TGTGCCATCAGTGACCCGCAGTCTGGGGCCAACGTCCTGACTTTC
-	TRBV6-5	few	TRBJ1-1	CASSFYRNTEAFF	TGTGCCAGCAGTTTTTACAGGAACACTGAAGCTTTCTTT
-	TRBV6-6	-	TRBJ2-1	CASSYGGYNEQFF	TGTGCCAGCTCTTATGGGGGGTACAATGAGCAGTTCTTC
-	TRBV6-1	-	TRBJ2-7	CATSLQGYEQYF	TGTGCCACTTCACTTCAGGGTTACGAGCAGTACTTC
-	TRBV10-1	-	TRBJ2-3	CASSSGGGTDTQYF	TGCGCCAGCTCGAGCGGAGGGGGCACAGATACGCAGTATTTT
TRBD1	TRBV11-2	-	TRBJ1-1	CASSPRDRYTEAFF	TGTGCCAGCAGCCCGAGGGACAGATACACTGAAGCTTTCTTT
-	TRBV2	-	TRBJ2-7	CASSLRQTTYEQYF	TGTGCCAGCAGCCTTAGACAGACAACCTACGAGCAGTACTTC
-	TRBV7-2	-	TRBJ2-3	CASSFFRDTQYF	TGTGCCAGCAGCTTTTTCAGAGATACGCAGTATTTT
-	TRBV9	-	TRBJ2-7	CASSPPTASYEQYF	TGTGCCAGCAGCCCTCCGACAGCTTCCTACGAGCAGTACTTC
TRBD2	TRBV4-1	few	TRBJ2-1	CASSQWTGGPQFF	TGCGCCAGCAGCCAATGGACGGGGGGACCGCAGTTCTTC
-	TRBV14	few	TRBJ1-2	CASSQSAGVGGYTF	TGTGCCAGCAGCCAATCGGCCGGGGTAGGTGGCTACACCTTC
-	TRBV11-3	-	TRBJ2-7	CASSVHSEQYF	TGTGCCAGCAGCGTCCATTCCGAGCAGTACTTC
TRBD1	TRBV5-1	few	TRBJ1-1	CASSLAPTGAMNTEAFF	TGCGCCAGCAGCTTAGCGCCGACAGGGGCCATGAACACTGAAGCTTTCTTT
TRBD1	TRBV29-1	-	TRBJ1-1	CSVEAGQTNTEAFF	TGCAGCGTTGAGGCGGGACAGACGAACACTGAAGCTTTCTTT
-	TRBV29-1	-	TRBJ2-5	CSVEDYHQETQYF	TGCAGCGTTGAGGACTACCACCAAGAGACCCAGTACTTC
-	TRBV27	few	TRBJ1-2	CASSSAGRGGYTF	TGTGCCAGCAGTAGCGCGGGCAGGGGAGGCTACACCTTC
-	TRBV11-2	-	TRBJ2-1	CASSLGPSAYNEQFF	TGTGCCAGCAGCTTAGGGCCCTCTGCCTACAATGAGCAGTTCTTC
-	TRBV19	few	TRBJ1-1	CASRNTEAFF	TGTGCCAGCAGGAACACTGAAGCTTTCTTT
-	TRBV29-1	-	TRBJ2-5	CSVSGSGTQYF	TGCAGCGTTTCAGGTAGCGGGACCCAGTACTTC
TRBD1	TRBV2	-	TRBJ2-2	CASMATGVTGELFF	TGTGCCAGCATGGCGACAGGGGTCACCGGGGAGCTGTTTTTT
-	TRBV6-5	few	TRBJ2-7	CASSYSSLPYYEQYF	TGTGCCAGCAGTTACTCGAGTCTCCCGTACTACGAGCAGTACTTC
TRBD2	TRBV7-6	-	TRBJ2-2	CASSLGGLGNTGELFF	TGTGCCAGCAGCTTAGGGGGACTAGGGAACACCGGGGAGCTGTTTTTT
-	TRBV30	few	TRBJ1-2	CAWSVGGHGYTF	TGTGCCTGGAGTGTCGGAGGGCATGGCTACACCTTC
-	TRBV4-2	-	TRBJ1-2	CASSQDRGSGGGYTF	TGTGCCAGCAGCCAAGATCGTGGCAGCGGCGGGGGCTACACCTTC
TRBD2	TRBV18	-	TRBJ2-5	CASSPPGGSGGETQYF	TGTGCCAGCTCACCTCCGGGGGGGTCTGGCGGGGAGACCCAGTACTTC
TRBD1	TRBV2	few	TRBJ2-2	CASSEGQGGTGELFF	TGTGCCAGCAGTGAGGGACAGGGGGGCACCGGGGAGCTGTTTTTT
-	TRBV5-4	-	TRBJ2-2	CASSLGGQNTGELFF	TGTGCCAGCAGCTTAGGGGGACAGAACACCGGGGAGCTGTTTTTT
TRBD1	TRBV5-5	once	TRBJ2-7	CASSGHNTGDLVYEQYF	TGTGCCAGCAGCGGACACAACACAGGGGATCTAGTTTACGAGCAGTACTTC
-	TRBV14	-	TRBJ2-3	CASSQIPRMAADTQYF	TGTGCCAGCAGCCAAATACCGCGGATGGCCGCAGATACGCAGTATTTT
TRBD1	TRBV10-3	-	TRBJ2-1	CAISAQQGTYNEQFF	TGTGCCATCAGTGCGCAACAGGGGACCTACAATGAGCAGTTCTTC
TRBD1	TRBV27	-	TRBJ1-2	CASSPTGTVNYGYTF	TGTGCCAGCAGTCCTACCGGGACAGTTAACTATGGCTACACCTTC
-	TRBV6-5	-	TRBJ2-7	CASSYSGEAAYEQYF	TGTGCCAGCAGTTACTCGGGTGAGGCGGCTTACGAGCAGTACTTC
-	TRBV6-5	-	TRBJ1-2	CASRPGEAYGYTF	TGTGCCAGCAGACCCGGTGAGGCCTATGGCTACACCTTC
TRBD1	TRBV27	-	TRBJ1-3	CASSPDRDGNTIYF	TGTGCCAGCAGCCCGGACAGGGATGGAAACACCATATATTTT
TRBD2	TRBV5-4	-	TRBJ2-7	CASSLVAGVTYEQYF	TGTGCCAGCAGCTTGGTAGCGGGAGTCACCTACGAGCAGTACTTC
TRBD2	TRBV5-1	-	TRBJ2-2	CASSLGLAGTGELFF	TGCGCCAGCAGCTTGGGTCTAGCGGGAACCGGGGAGCTGTTTTTT
TRBD2	TRBV30	-	TRBJ2-3	CAWILRREITDTQYF	TGTGCCTGGATCCTCCGGCGGGAGATTACAGATACGCAGTATTTT
-	TRBV2	-	TRBJ1-5	CASSEPPERVQPQHF	TGTGCCAGCAGTGAACCCCCTGAGAGGGTTCAGCCCCAGCATTTT
TRBD1	TRBV5-6	-	TRBJ1-1	CASSLVGQLPFF	TGTGCCAGCAGCTTGGTGGGACAGTTGCCTTTCTTT
-	TRBV7-2	-	TRBJ2-1	CASRLRSNEQFF	TGTGCCAGCAGGTTGCGTAGCAATGAGCAGTTCTTC
TRBD1	TRBV5-1	-	TRBJ2-2	CASSLGTATNTGELFF	TGCGCCAGCAGCCTAGGGACAGCCACGAACACCGGGGAGCTGTTTTTT
TRBD1	TRBV19	once	TRBJ1-3	CASRGQGTGNTIYF	TGTGCCAGTCGCGGACAGGGCACTGGAAACACCATATATTTT
-	TRBV28	-	TRBJ2-7	CASSLPGSSSEQYF	TGTGCCAGCAGTTTACCCGGGTCGAGCTCCGAGCAGTACTTC
TRBD1	TRBV7-2	few	TRBJ1-2	CASSIRAGTGVYGYTF	TGTGCCAGCAGCATAAGAGCCGGGACAGGGGTCTATGGCTACACCTTC
TRBD2	TRBV5-4	-	TRBJ2-1	CASSLSRLAAYNEQFF	TGTGCCAGCAGCTTGTCGCGACTAGCGGCTTACAATGAGCAGTTCTTC
-	TRBV28	few	TRBJ1-2	CASSFLVRGYGYTF	TGTGCCAGCAGTTTCTTGGTAAGGGGTTATGGCTACACCTTC
TRBD1	TRBV7-6	-	TRBJ1-5	CASSLLRGRFQPQHF	TGTGCCAGCAGCTTACTCAGGGGGAGGTTTCAGCCCCAGCATTTT
TRBD2	TRBV19	-	TRBJ2-7	CASSGFQRGAYEQYF	TGTGCCAGTAGTGGATTCCAGCGGGGGGCCTACGAGCAGTACTTC
-	TRBV5-1	-	TRBJ2-2	CASSLEGMGELFF	TGCGCCAGCAGCTTGGAGGGGATGGGGGAGCTGTTTTTT
TRBD1	TRBV30	few	TRBJ1-1	CAWGNRGNTEAFF	TGTGCCTGGGGGAACAGGGGGAACACTGAAGCTTTCTTT
-	TRBV5-6	-	TRBJ2-1	CASSLGQYYNEQFF	TGTGCCAGCAGCTTGGGACAGTACTACAATGAGCAGTTCTTC
-	TRBV2	-	TRBJ2-5	CASSVPQGETQYF	TGTGCCAGCAGTGTTCCCCAGGGAGAGACCCAGTACTTC
TRBD1	TRBV10-2	-	TRBJ1-1	CASIPQQGASGTEAFF	TGCGCCAGCATCCCTCAACAGGGGGCCAGTGGCACTGAAGCTTTCTTT
TRBD2	TRBV11-2	few	TRBJ2-1	CASTMGLAGYNEQFF	TGTGCCAGCACCATGGGACTAGCGGGATACAATGAGCAGTTCTTC
-	TRBV5-4	-	TRBJ2-7	CASSFGTPLDLSYEQYF	TGTGCCAGCAGCTTCGGGACACCCCTGGACCTAAGCTACGAGCAGTACTTC
TRBD1	TRBV23-1	-	TRBJ2-7	CASSQTFLGQGEYYEQYF	TGCGCCAGCAGTCAAACCTTCTTAGGACAGGGGGAATACTACGAGCAGTACTTC
-	TRBV2	few	TRBJ2-7	CASGLTGRFGEQYF	TGTGCCAGCGGATTGACAGGGAGGTTTGGCGAGCAGTACTTC